A single sample is the source of the 11 T cell receptor beta chains below, sequenced in a study of identical twins. TCRdb re-called the 5' RACE reads with MiXCR, one entry per CDR3 protein. The table shows 450,000 or so distinct CDR3 sequences, with 13% to 15% occurring only once. The same specimen was also included in a second study, on yellow fever vaccine responses in identical twins.

Source material: CD4+ T cells sorted from blood. Receptor source: a young woman in good health.

The chain couples TRBV18 to TRBJ2-6; TRBD1 might be the D (6 bases). V dropped 5 bases and J dropped 2 bases, with 10 bases sitting between them. CDR3 length: 15 amino acids. The germline V gene encodes CDR1 KGHSH and CDR2 LQKENI. The CDR3, as DNA: TGTGCCAGCTCAGAAGGACAGCCTGGGGCCAACGTCCTGACTTTC. Its translation is CASSEGQPGANVLTF. Drawing the rest from reference TRBV18 and TRBJ2-6, the complete variable domain is NAGVMQNPRHLVRRRGQEARLRCSPMKGHSHVYWYRQLPEEGLKFMVYLQKENIIDESGMPKERFSAEFPKEGPSILRIQQVVRGDSAAYFCASSEGQPGANVLTFGAGSRLTVL.

This clonotype appeared a few times. This chain uses TRBV28 with TRBJ2-1, with 12 bases identical to TRBD2. Per germline, CDR1 MDHEN and CDR2 SYDVKM. The CDR3 consists of 16 residues. The trim removed 3 bases at V and 15 bases at J, leaving 15 bases unmatched. CDR3 DNA sequence: TGTGCCAGCAGTTTCCCTAGCGGGAGGGCCGGTAGGTGGCCGTTCTTC. It codes for CASSFPSGRAGRWPFF.

This clonotype was counted a few times. V gene TRBV5-4 combines with J gene TRBJ1-6; TRBD1 agrees at 7 bases. After removal of 4 bases from V and 6 bases from J, the junction contained 7 bases not matched to a gene. This CDR3 has 15 residues. Germline lookup yields CDR1 SGHNT and CDR2 YYREEE (reference sequence). The chain's CDR3 is CASSVPGQPNSPLHF. The CDR3 region has the DNA TGTGCCAGCAGCGTGCCGGGACAGCCTAATTCACCCCTCCACTTT.

A few counts support this clonotype. The chain has TRBV7-9 and TRBJ2-7, with D unclear. The CDR3 runs 14 residues. The V and J ends lost 0 bases and 3 bases respectively, with 9 bases between them. The germline V gene encodes CDR1 SEHNR and CDR2 FQNEAQ (reference sequence). CDR3 DNA: TGTGCCAGCAGCTTAGCGAGCGTTTACTACGAGCAGTACTTC. This encodes CASSLASVYYEQYF.

This clonotype was seen more than once but under ten times. The gene calls are TRBV27 and TRBJ1-1, with unresolved D. The germline gives CDR1 MNHEY, CDR2 SMNVEV (reference sequence). With 7 bases removed from V and 1 base from J, the gap between germline ends came to 13 bases. The CDR3 contains 14 residues. The CDR3 is CASTTDQRNTEAFF. The CDR3 region has the DNA TGTGCCAGCACCACGGACCAGCGGAACACTGAAGCTTTCTTT.

In this sample, this clonotype turned up many times. The V call is TRBV20-1, the J call TRBJ2-7; 13 nucleotides agree with TRBD2. The germline V gene encodes CDR1 DFQATT and CDR2 SNEGSKA (reference sequence). The V and J ends lost 3 bases and 6 bases, in that order; junction bases with no gene match: 5. This CDR3 has 14 residues. This chain's CDR3 is CSASTSGRAGEQYF. CDR3 coding DNA: TGCAGTGCTAGTACTAGCGGGAGGGCCGGCGAGCAGTACTTC.

This clonotype was observed a handful of times. The genes are TRBV11-2 and TRBJ1-2, with D hard to call. The CDR3 is made up of 15 amino acids. Germline V gives CDR1 SGHAT, CDR2 FQNNGV. V lost 2 bases and J 2 bases, leaving 12 bases between the germline ends. CDR3 bases: TGTGCCAGCAGCTTAACGGGAGACCCGAACTATGGCTACACCTTC. This codes for CASSLTGDPNYGYTF.

This clonotype appeared a few times. The DNA of the CDR3 is TGTGCCACCAGCAGAGCTCAGAGGACTAGCGGGAGGGCCGGAGTGTATGAGCAGTTCTTC. This sequence encodes CATSRAQRTSGRAGVYEQFF. The chain carries TRBV15 and TRBJ2-1; 15 bases agree with TRBD2. With 1 base clipped from V and 8 bases from J, the junction kept 15 bases outside the gene matches. The CDR3 sequence is 20 residues long. CDR1 and CDR2 (germline): LNHNV, YYDKDF (reference sequence).

This clonotype appeared a few times. The rearrangement joins TRBV12-3 or TRBV12-4 to TRBJ2-2, with 8 bases fitting TRBD1. The CDR3 has 16 amino acids. The ends lost 7 bases at V and 1 base at J; junction bases unmatched: 8. CDR3: CASTTDRAVNTGELFF. The DNA for the CDR3 is TGTGCCAGCACCACGGACAGGGCGGTGAACACCGGGGAGCTGTTTTTT.

The rearrangement uses TRBV11-2 and TRBJ2-2, with 11 bases lining up with TRBD2. The V gene end was trimmed by 10 bases and the J gene end by 6 bases; junction bases not matched to a gene: 10. CDR1 and CDR2 from the germline V gene are SGHAT and FQNNGV. The CDR3 contains 15 residues. The CDR3 loop reads CAISPGTSGAGELFF. CDR3 DNA: TGTGCCATCAGTCCCGGGACTAGCGGAGCCGGGGAGCTGTTTTTT.

The chain combines TRBV2 with TRBJ2-1; 12 bases map to TRBD2. In germline, CDR1 is SNHLY, CDR2 FYNNEI. The CDR3 extends over 14 amino acids. J was trimmed by 6 bases and V by 7 bases; bases with no gene match: 4. The CDR3: CASKVTSGSNEQFF. The CDR3 bases are TGTGCCAGCAAGGTGACTAGCGGGAGCAATGAGCAGTTCTTC.